The rows below give T cell receptor beta chains drawn from one sample of a study of OX40 agonist ivuxolimab in advanced cancers. The assay was immunoSEQ multiplex PCR, and TCRdb's table has in-frame clones only and misses some. The table lists tens of thousands of clones, 70% to 90% of them singletons. The sample here was CD4+ or CD8+ T cells sorted from blood, taken in a trial of the OX40 agonist ivuxolimab. The origin of the receptors is an adult with an advanced solid tumor such as melanoma, head and neck, liver or kidney cancer. Both conserved end residues are part of each CDR3. A D gene is named only where the DNA matches it firmly. The size of a clone is reported for some rows only, either as once, few or many, or as a class for expanded clones.

D: TRBD1
size: NA
J: TRBJ2-2
V: TRBV6-4
DNA: TGTGCCAGCAAGGAACAGGGGGCGAGCGGGGAGCTGTTTTTT
CDR3: CASKEQGASGELFF

D: NA
size: many
J: TRBJ2-7
V: TRBV2
DNA: TGTGCCAGCAGTCCTACCCCTAGTTCCTCCTACGAGCAGTACTTC
CDR3: CASSPTPSSSYEQYF

D: NA
size: NA
J: TRBJ2-3
V: TRBV9
DNA: TGTGCCAGCAGCGTAGGGGGCCTGGATACGCAGTATTTT
CDR3: CASSVGGLDTQYF

D: NA
size: NA
J: TRBJ2-7
V: TRBV28
DNA: TGTGCCAGCAGTCTAAGGGGACCCCGGGTCTACGAGCAGTACTTC
CDR3: CASSLRGPRVYEQYF

D: NA
size: NA
J: TRBJ1-1
V: TRBV29-1
DNA: TGCAGCGTTGTTGACAGACAGCCCATGAACACTGAAGCTTTCTTT
CDR3: CSVVDRQPMNTEAFF

D: NA
size: NA
J: TRBJ1-2
V: TRBV9
DNA: TGTGCCAGCAGCACACACGAGGGGGGTGGCTACACCTTC
CDR3: CASSTHEGGGYTF

D: NA
size: NA
J: TRBJ2-1
V: TRBV5-3
DNA: TGTGCCAGAAGCGGAGGGAATGAGCAGTTCTTC
CDR3: CARSGGNEQFF

D: TRBD1
size: NA
J: TRBJ2-7
V: TRBV7-8
DNA: TGTGCCAGCAGCTTAGAGGAACGGGACAGGGCCGACTCCTTGTCCTACGAGCAGTACTTC
CDR3: CASSLEERDRADSLSYEQYF

D: NA
size: NA
J: TRBJ1-2
V: TRBV6-6
DNA: TGTGCCAGCACCAACCCCCCAGTTCATGGCTACACCTTC
CDR3: CASTNPPVHGYTF

D: NA
size: once
J: TRBJ2-1
V: TRBV4-1
DNA: TGCGCCAGCAGCCTACTACAGGGAATCTACAATGAGCAGTTCTTC
CDR3: CASSLLQGIYNEQFF

D: NA
size: NA
J: TRBJ2-7
V: TRBV5-1
DNA: TGCGCCAGCAGCCCCCGGCCCGGATCCGGGACTGGCTCCTACGAGCAGTACTTC
CDR3: CASSPRPGSGTGSYEQYF

D: TRBD1
size: NA
J: TRBJ1-2
V: TRBV11-2
DNA: TGTGCCAGCAGCTTGGGACAGGGGGGTGGCTACACCTTC
CDR3: CASSLGQGGGYTF

D: TRBD2
size: NA
J: TRBJ2-3
V: TRBV15
DNA: TGTGCCACCAGCAGCTTAGCGGGGCCCACAGATACGCAGTATTTT
CDR3: CATSSLAGPTDTQYF

D: NA
size: NA
J: TRBJ2-7
V: TRBV7-9
DNA: TGTGCCAGCAGCATAACGGGACTCCCGACCTACGAGCAGTACTTC
CDR3: CASSITGLPTYEQYF

D: TRBD1
size: few
J: TRBJ2-7
V: TRBV2
DNA: TGTGCCAGCAGCCGGGACAGGGCATACGAGCAGTACTTC
CDR3: CASSRDRAYEQYF

D: NA
size: NA
J: TRBJ1-6
V: TRBV10-3
DNA: TGTGCCACCGTTCCGGACAGTGATAATTCACCCCTCCACTTT
CDR3: CATVPDSDNSPLHF

D: NA
size: NA
J: TRBJ2-3
V: TRBV7-9
DNA: TGTGCCAGCAGCCCGAGCACAGATACGCAGTATTTT
CDR3: CASSPSTDTQYF

D: TRBD2
size: NA
J: TRBJ2-7
V: TRBV4-1
DNA: TGCGCCAGCAGCCAAGGCTTCTCCTGGGGTATAGCGGGAGGATTAACCTACGAGCAGTACTTC
CDR3: CASSQGFSWGIAGGLTYEQYF

D: NA
size: few
J: TRBJ2-5
V: TRBV9
DNA: TGTGCCAGCAGCGTAGGGGTGGCAGGGCTAGAGACCCAGTACTTC
CDR3: CASSVGVAGLETQYF

D: NA
size: NA
J: TRBJ2-5
V: TRBV28
DNA: TGTGCCAGCAGGCTACAGGGTAAATCGGAGACCCAGTACTTC
CDR3: CASRLQGKSETQYF

D: NA
size: NA
J: TRBJ2-7
V: TRBV9
DNA: TGTGCCAGCAGCGTAGGAGAGGGGCCTAGGACCTACGAGCAGTACTTC
CDR3: CASSVGEGPRTYEQYF

D: TRBD2
size: NA
J: TRBJ2-1
V: TRBV7-8
DNA: TGTGCCAGCAGCTGGAGCGGACTAGCGGCAGGGGTTGGGGGTGAGCAGTTCTTC
CDR3: CASSWSGLAAGVGGEQFF

D: NA
size: NA
J: TRBJ2-7
V: TRBV15
DNA: TGTGCCACCAGCAGGACAGCGGCCTACGAGCAGTACTTC
CDR3: CATSRTAAYEQYF

D: NA
size: NA
J: TRBJ2-6
V: TRBV30
DNA: TGTGCCTGGAAGCCTGGGGCCAACGTCCTGACTTTC
CDR3: CAWKPGANVLTF

D: NA
size: NA
J: TRBJ2-2
V: TRBV29-1
DNA: TGCAGCGTGAAATTCCGGGTAACCGGGGAGCTGTTTTTT
CDR3: CSVKFRVTGELFF

D: NA
size: NA
J: TRBJ2-7
V: TRBV5-8
DNA: TGTGCCAGCAGCTTGGACAGGGATTATCACGAGCAGTACTTC
CDR3: CASSLDRDYHEQYF

D: NA
size: NA
J: TRBJ2-5
V: TRBV5-1
DNA: TGCGCCAGCAGCTTGCAAGGGGCTCAAGAGACCCAGTACTTC
CDR3: CASSLQGAQETQYF

D: NA
size: few
J: TRBJ1-1
V: TRBV11-3
DNA: TGTGCCAGCTCGACGGGAGGCCTGATCACTGAAGCTTTCTTT
CDR3: CASSTGGLITEAFF

D: NA
size: NA
J: TRBJ2-7
V: TRBV7-9
DNA: TGTGCCAGCAGCCCAATCGGTGCAGCCCGACCGCCCTACGAGCAGTACTTC
CDR3: CASSPIGAARPPYEQYF

D: NA
size: NA
J: TRBJ2-6
V: TRBV5-8
DNA: TGTGCCAGCACCATGCATGCCTTTCTCTCTGGGGCCAACGTCCTGACTTTC
CDR3: CASTMHAFLSGANVLTF

D: TRBD2
size: few
J: TRBJ2-4
V: TRBV5-1
DNA: TGCGCCAGCAGCTTGGAGGCTAGCGGGACGTCCAAAAACATTCAGTACTTC
CDR3: CASSLEASGTSKNIQYF

D: NA
size: NA
J: TRBJ1-5
V: TRBV30
DNA: TGTGCCTGGGCCAGGGGTTATAGCAATCAGCCCCAGCATTTT
CDR3: CAWARGYSNQPQHF

D: TRBD1
size: once
J: TRBJ2-2
V: TRBV4-2
DNA: TGTGCCAGCAGCCAAATACAGGGGATGTCGAACACCGGGGAGCTGTTTTTT
CDR3: CASSQIQGMSNTGELFF

D: TRBD1
size: NA
J: TRBJ1-2
V: TRBV30
DNA: TGTGCCTGGAGTTCCGGGACAGAGCATGGCTACACCTTC
CDR3: CAWSSGTEHGYTF

D: NA
size: many
J: TRBJ2-1
V: TRBV6-1
DNA: TGTGCCAGCAGGCCGGGACTTGGGTCCGATGAGCAGTTCTTC
CDR3: CASRPGLGSDEQFF

D: NA
size: NA
J: TRBJ2-5
V: TRBV11-2
DNA: TGTGCCAGCAGCTTAGCCCAACTAATGGGGGAGACCCAGTACTTC
CDR3: CASSLAQLMGETQYF

D: TRBD1
size: NA
J: TRBJ2-7
V: TRBV5-1
DNA: TGCGCCAGCAGCTTGCAAACTGGACAGGGGGGCGAGCAGTACTTC
CDR3: CASSLQTGQGGEQYF

D: TRBD2
size: NA
J: TRBJ2-1
V: TRBV7-9
DNA: TGTGCCAGCAGCGACGGAGCGGGAGGGTCCTACAATGAGCAGTTCTTC
CDR3: CASSDGAGGSYNEQFF

D: NA
size: NA
J: TRBJ2-1
V: TRBV9
DNA: TGTGCCAGCAGCTTGGTCGACAATGAGCAGTTCTTC
CDR3: CASSLVDNEQFF

D: NA
size: NA
J: TRBJ2-1
V: TRBV5-1
DNA: TGCGCCAGCAGCTTGGGGCTCGACTACAATGAGCAGTTCTTC
CDR3: CASSLGLDYNEQFF

D: NA
size: medium-sized
J: TRBJ2-2
V: TRBV9
DNA: TGTGCCAGCAACCGTCGCACCGGGGAGCTGTTTTTT
CDR3: CASNRRTGELFF

D: TRBD1
size: once
J: TRBJ2-7
V: TRBV6-5
DNA: TGTGCCAGCAGTTACTACGACAGGGAGTCCTACGAGCAGTACTTC
CDR3: CASSYYDRESYEQYF

D: TRBD1
size: NA
J: TRBJ2-4
V: TRBV7-3
DNA: TGTGCCAGCAGCCCCGACAGGGAAAACATTCAGTACTTC
CDR3: CASSPDRENIQYF

D: NA
size: NA
J: TRBJ1-1
V: TRBV11-2
DNA: TGTGCCAGCAGCTTAGAGGCAGACACTGAAGCTTTCTTT
CDR3: CASSLEADTEAFF

D: TRBD1
size: NA
J: TRBJ1-1
V: TRBV27
DNA: TGTGCCAGCAGTTGGGGACAGACCACTGAAGCTTTCTTT
CDR3: CASSWGQTTEAFF

D: NA
size: NA
J: TRBJ2-7
V: TRBV6-5
DNA: TGTGCCAGCAGTTACGGGGCAGGGGAGTCCTACGAGCAGTACTTC
CDR3: CASSYGAGESYEQYF